This T cell receptor (beta chain) was recovered during a study of blood T cell repertoires in COVID-19. Looking at the study overall: The United States, Italy and Spain supplied acute and convalescent COVID-19 samples. Sample material is recorded as cDNA or gDNA derived from T cells, B-cell-depleted T cells, or PBMCs.

Germline CDR1 SGHKS, CDR2 YYEKEE (reference sequence). The CDR3 sequence is 15 residues long. V trimming: 3 bases; J trimming: 3 bases; junction bases outside the gene matches: 4. This table comes from immunoSEQ multiplex PCR, and its TCRdb copy is limited to in-frame clones, with some not included. There are approximately 130,000 clones in the sample; more than 75% occur only once, and 1.5% to 1.9% lies in the top ten. V usage is TRBV5-5 and J usage is TRBJ2-2; 8 nucleotides agree with TRBD2. The receptor's source is a human donor in a cohort sampled during active COVID-19. Sequencing was done on a sample of peripheral blood. For the CDR3, the DNA is TGTGCCAGCAGCTCGGGACTAGGGCACACCGGGGAGCTGTTTTTT. It yields the protein CASSSGLGHTGELFF.